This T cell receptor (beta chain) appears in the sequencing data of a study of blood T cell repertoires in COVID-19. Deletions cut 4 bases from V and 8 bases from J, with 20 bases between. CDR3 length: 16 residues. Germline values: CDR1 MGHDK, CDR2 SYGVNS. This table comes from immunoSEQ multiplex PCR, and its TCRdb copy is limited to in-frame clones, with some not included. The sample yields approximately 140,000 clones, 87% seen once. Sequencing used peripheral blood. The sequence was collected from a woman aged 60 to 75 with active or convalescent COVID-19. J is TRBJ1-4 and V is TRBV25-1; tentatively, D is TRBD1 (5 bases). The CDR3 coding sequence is TGTGCCAGCAGTGGGGGCTGGGGCTCGCCGGAAGAAAAACTGTTTTTT. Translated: CASSGGWGSPEEKLFF.